A single sample gave rise to the 14 T cell receptor beta chains below, sequenced in a study of blood T cell repertoires in COVID-19. Assay used: immunoSEQ multiplex PCR; TCRdb lists only in-frame clones, some missing. The table shows roughly 500,000 clones, with less than 90% occurring only once. Sequencing was done on a sample of PBMCs or T cells enriched from blood (not recorded which). The receptor source for this set is a woman aged 60-70 years who had recovered from COVID-19.

V is TRBV14 and J is TRBJ1-2; no definite D call. The CDR3 length is 12 residues. The V end lost 2 bases, the J end lost 8 bases, and 9 bases lay between the germline ends. CDR1 is SGHDN, CDR2 FVKESK, per germline. CDR3 sequence: CASSQWQEGYTF. The CDR3 DNA reads TGTGCCAGCAGCCAATGGCAGGAAGGCTACACCTTC.

The chain is built from TRBV5-1 and TRBJ1-3, with D tentatively TRBD1 (6 bases). Germline CDR1 SGHRS, CDR2 YFSETQ. The CDR3 totals 16 residues. The V end was cut by 0 bases, the J end by 0 bases, with 10 bases between. In DNA, the CDR3 is TGCGCCAGCAGCTTGGCCGGGGGGCTCTCTGGAAACACCATATATTTT. Amino acids: CASSLAGGLSGNTIYF.

V usage is TRBV3-1 (or the pseudogene TRBV3-2) and J usage is TRBJ2-7; 11 bases align to TRBD2. In germline, CDR1 is LGHDT, CDR2 YNNKEL (reference sequence). The CDR3 is 16 amino acids. J lost 3 bases, V lost 2 bases, and 6 bases had no gene match. Here the CDR3 DNA reads TGTGCCAGCAGCCAATCGCAGGGGACTAGCGGCTACGAGCAGTACTTC. Its translation: CASSQSQGTSGYEQYF.

This chain links TRBV7-6 with TRBJ1-1; a weak D match, TRBD1 (5 bases). Trimming cost V 3 bases and J 2 bases, with 10 bases left between them. The CDR3 has 14 residues. Germline V gene data show CDR1 as SGHVS and CDR2 as FNYEAQ. The CDR3 DNA reads TGTGCCAGCAGCTTGGCAGGGACTAACACTGAAGCTTTCTTT. Protein sequence: CASSLAGTNTEAFF.

This sequence joins TRBV19 and TRBJ2-1, with 9 bases lining up with TRBD1. The CDR3 consists of 15 residues. The J segment lost 10 bases and the V segment lost 7 bases, leaving 14 bases of the junction unmatched. CDR1 is LNHDA, CDR2 SQIVND, per germline (reference sequence). CDR3 region: CASTSGTGHLWEQFF. CDR3 nucleotides: TGTGCCAGTACGTCCGGGACAGGGCATTTATGGGAGCAGTTCTTC.

The chain's CDR3 is CASSLGTSGSNEQFF. CDR3 DNA sequence: TGTGCCAGCAGCCTCGGGACTAGCGGGTCCAATGAGCAGTTCTTC. J is TRBJ2-1 and V is TRBV7-2, with TRBD2 matching 12 bases. The CDR3 has 15 residues. Trimming cost V 5 bases and J 6 bases; bases outside gene matches: 5. Germline CDR1 is SGHTA and CDR2 is FQGNSA.

This clone was seen a single time. V gene TRBV18 combines with J gene TRBJ2-3, with 8 bases aligning to TRBD1. J gave up 3 bases and V 3 bases, and 5 bases lay outside the gene matches. The CDR3 extends over 15 amino acids. CDR1 is KGHSH, CDR2 LQKENI, per germline. CDR3: CASSPGQGRTDTQYF. The CDR3 DNA sequence: TGTGCCAGCTCACCTGGACAGGGTCGGACAGATACGCAGTATTTT.

Points on this clone: The identical CDR3 is also encoded by other nucleotide sequences in the sample. This chain links TRBV5-4 with TRBJ1-2; 8 bases line up with TRBD1. The CDR3 has 14 residues. Per germline, CDR1 SGHNT and CDR2 YYREEE (reference sequence). V gave up 0 bases and J gave up 3 bases; unmatched junction bases: 1. CDR3 protein: CASSLDRGDYGYTF. Written as DNA, the CDR3 is TGTGCCAGCAGCTTGGACAGGGGGGACTATGGCTACACCTTC.

The rearrangement links TRBV30 to TRBJ2-2, with a weak D call TRBD2 (5 bases). V lost 2 bases and J lost 7, with 20 bases in between. This CDR3 comprises 16 residues. The germline V gene has CDR1 GTSNPN and CDR2 SVGIG (reference sequence). CDR3 DNA: TGTGCCTGGAGTTCATCCGGGATCCAAGGGCTCGGGGAGCTGTTTTTT. This codes for CAWSSSGIQGLGELFF.

This clone was counted only a few times. This chain links TRBV7-9 with TRBJ1-2; TRBD1 agrees at 10 bases. J lost 3 bases, V lost 5 bases, and 9 bases had no gene match. The CDR3 extends over 16 amino acids. Germline assignment: CDR1 SEHNR and CDR2 FQNEAQ (reference sequence). CDR3 bases: TGTGCCAGCAGCCAACTGGCCGGGACAGGGGACTATGGCTACACCTTC. Translation gives CASSQLAGTGDYGYTF.

This chain uses TRBV19 with TRBJ1-2; D may be TRBD1 (6 bases). From germline, CDR1 is LNHDA and CDR2 SQIVND (reference sequence). Trimming removed 5 bases from V and 0 bases from J, with 16 bases in between. This CDR3 is built from 16 residues. The CDR3 loop reads CASSALRGGSNYGYTF. CDR3 DNA: TGTGCCAGTAGTGCCCTCAGGGGAGGGTCTAACTATGGCTACACCTTC. The full variable domain, in which reference TRBV19 and TRBJ1-2 provide the parts outside the CDR3, is DGGITQSPKYLFRKEGQNVTLSCEQNLNHDAMYWYRQDPGQGLRLIYYSQIVNDFQKGDIAEGYSVSREKKESFPLTVTSAQKNPTAFYLCASSALRGGSNYGYTFGSGTRLTVV.

The V gene is TRBV6-1, the J gene TRBJ2-7; TRBD1 agrees at 12 bases. In germline, CDR1 is MNHNS, CDR2 SASEGT. This CDR3 has 13 amino acids. The CDR3 DNA reads TGTGCCAGCAGTGAAAGTAAGGGGGACAGGGGGCGAGTC. Translation: CASSESKGDRGRV.

This chain connects TRBV6-5 to TRBJ1-1; 9 bases match TRBD1. Germline V gene sequence: CDR1 MNHEY, CDR2 SVGAGI. CDR3 size: 14 residues. V lost 7 bases, J lost 5 bases, and 8 bases stayed unmatched. CDR3 sequence reads: CASTRTGERTEAFF. The CDR3 DNA follows: TGTGCCAGCACCCGGACAGGGGAAAGGACTGAAGCTTTCTTT.

This chain links TRBV6-1 with TRBJ1-1; D might be TRBD1 (5 bases). The V and J ends lost 2 bases and 4 bases respectively, with 11 bases between them. From germline, CDR1 is MNHNS and CDR2 SASEGT. The CDR3 is 14 residues long. CDR3 region: CASSEQGLSTEAFF. The CDR3 region has the DNA TGTGCCAGCAGTGAACAGGGTTTGAGCACTGAAGCTTTCTTT.